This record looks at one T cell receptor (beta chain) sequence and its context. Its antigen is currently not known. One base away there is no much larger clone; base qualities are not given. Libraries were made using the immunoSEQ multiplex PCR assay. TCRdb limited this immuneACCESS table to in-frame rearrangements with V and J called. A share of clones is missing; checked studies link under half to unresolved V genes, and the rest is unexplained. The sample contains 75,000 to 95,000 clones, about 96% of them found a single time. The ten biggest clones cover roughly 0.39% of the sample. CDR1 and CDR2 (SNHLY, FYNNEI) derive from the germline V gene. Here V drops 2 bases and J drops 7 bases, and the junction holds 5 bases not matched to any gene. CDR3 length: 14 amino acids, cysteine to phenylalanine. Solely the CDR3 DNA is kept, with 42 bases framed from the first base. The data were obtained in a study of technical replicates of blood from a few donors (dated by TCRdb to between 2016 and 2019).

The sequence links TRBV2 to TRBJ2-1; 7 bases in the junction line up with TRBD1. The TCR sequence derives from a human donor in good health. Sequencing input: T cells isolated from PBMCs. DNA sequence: TGTGCCAGCAGTGAACGGGACAGTTGGAATGAGCAGTTCTTC. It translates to CASSERDSWNEQFF. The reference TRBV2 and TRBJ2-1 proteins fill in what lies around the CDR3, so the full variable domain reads EPEVTQTPSHQVTQMGQEVILRCVPISNHLYFYWYRQILGQKVEFLVSFYNNEISEKSEIFDDQFSVERPDGSNFTLKIRSTKLEDSAMYFCASSERDSWNEQFFGPGTRLTVL.